A single sample is the source of the 28 T cell receptor beta chains below, sequenced in a study of blood T cell repertoires in COVID-19. Assay used: immunoSEQ multiplex PCR; TCRdb lists only in-frame clones, some missing. The sample consists of over 150,000 clones, approximately 91% of them appearing once. Sequenced: peripheral blood. Receptors originate from a man aged 50 to 60 with acute or convalescent COVID-19.

CDR3 coding DNA: TGTGCCAGCAGCTTAGACCCCAGGCTGTCGGAAGTCCACGAGCAGTACGTC. As protein: CASSLDPRLSEVHEQYV. The genes are TRBV11-2 and TRBJ2-7; unclear D gene. The CDR3 runs to 17 residues. Trimming removed 0 bases from V and 5 bases from J, with 20 bases in between. Germline values: CDR1 SGHAT, CDR2 FQNNGV.

V and J are TRBV7-2 and TRBJ1-2; TRBD1 is a possible D gene (6 bases). Trimming removed 5 bases at V and 6 bases at J, with 13 bases between. The CDR3 spans 13 residues. Germline V CDR1 and CDR2: SGHTA, FQGNSA. For the CDR3, the DNA is TGTGCCAGCAGCCCTCGGACAGAGGATGGCTACACCTTC. Its protein product is CASSPRTEDGYTF.

The gene calls are TRBV27 and TRBJ2-7, with D maybe TRBD1 (5 bases). Germline V lookup: CDR1 MNHEY, CDR2 SMNVEV (reference sequence). V was clipped by 6 bases and J by 2 bases, with 14 bases between them. The CDR3 spans 14 residues. The CDR3 coding sequence is TGTGCCAGCAGCCGCACAGGTGGGACCTACGAGCAGTACTTC. Translated: CASSRTGGTYEQYF.

In nucleotides, the CDR3 is TGTGCCAGCAGACAGGGGCCGAATCAGCCCCAGCATTTT. Translation gives CASRQGPNQPQHF. This rearrangement joins TRBV28 to TRBJ1-5; 7 nucleotides agree with TRBD1. The V segment lost 6 bases and the J segment 4 bases; nucleotides outside the gene matches: 3. The CDR3 covers 13 residues. Looked up from germline, CDR1 is MDHEN and CDR2 is SYDVKM.

The table lists this clone with a count of one. This chain connects TRBV7-2 to TRBJ2-1, with TRBD1 matching 7 bases. The CDR3 is 14 amino acids. V shed 2 bases, J shed 8 bases, and the junction held 6 bases outside the gene matches. The germline V gene has CDR1 SGHTA and CDR2 FQGNSA. The CDR3 DNA follows: TGTGCCAGCAGCTTACTCCGAGGGGGCGATGAGCAGTTCTTC. Translating gives CASSLLRGGDEQFF.

The genes are TRBV10-3 and TRBJ1-1, with D uncertain. Trimming shortened V by 3 bases and J by 2 bases, and 7 bases separated the two germline ends. Germline lookup yields CDR1 ENHRY and CDR2 SYGVKD. The CDR3 has 13 residues. DNA of the CDR3: TGTGCCATCAGTGATGAGCTCAACACTGAAGCTTTCTTT. Protein product: CAISDELNTEAFF.

This chain uses TRBV18 with TRBJ1-1, with D unclear. CDR3 length equals 13 residues. V lost 3 bases, J lost 5 bases, and 10 bases lay in between. CDR1 KGHSH and CDR2 LQKENI come from the germline V gene. The CDR3: CASSPAGLTEAFF. CDR3 DNA sequence: TGTGCCAGCTCACCTGCCGGACTAACTGAAGCTTTCTTT.

This rearrangement joins TRBV6-2 or TRBV6-3 to TRBJ1-5, with TRBD1 matching over 7 bases. The germline V gene encodes CDR1 MNHEY and CDR2 SVGEGT. The length of the CDR3 is 14 residues. With V trimmed by 2 bases and J by 6 bases, 4 bases remained unmatched. For the CDR3, the DNA is TGTGCCAGCAGTTACAAAGGGGGCCCTCAGCCCCAGCATTTT. Translated, it gives CASSYKGGPQPQHF.

This rearrangement joins TRBV10-3 to TRBJ1-2; TRBD1 matches at 8 bases. CDR3 length: 13 amino acids. Germline V CDR1 and CDR2: ENHRY, SYGVKD. Unmatched junction bases numbered 4, after V lost 3 bases and J lost 7 bases. The CDR3 DNA follows: TGTGCCATCAGTGAAGCCAGGGGGCTTGGCTACACCTTC. Its protein is CAISEARGLGYTF.

CDR3 sequence: CASSLGQAGGGNTIYF. The CDR3 DNA reads TGTGCCAGCAGCCTAGGACAGGCGGGAGGTGGAAACACCATATATTTT. V and J are TRBV5-4 and TRBJ1-3; 7 nucleotides line up with TRBD1. This CDR3 region has 16 residues. V dropped 4 bases and J dropped 3; count of bases not matched to a gene: 10. Germline CDR1 and CDR2: SGHNT and YYREEE (reference sequence).

About this clone: A read error may produce the germline difference seen at one junction end. The chain carries TRBV27 and TRBJ2-1; 10 positions match TRBD2. Germline lookup yields CDR1 MNHEY and CDR2 SMNVEV (reference sequence). The CDR3 totals 16 residues. The CDR3 region has the DNA TGTGCCAGCAGTATATCACTAGCGGGACTCCACAATGAGCAGTTCTTC. It is translated as CASSISLAGLHNEQFF.

J is TRBJ2-2 and V is TRBV4-1, with TRBD1 matching 10 bases. This CDR3 comprises 16 residues. The ends lost 2 bases at V and 7 bases at J; junction bases unmatched: 7. The germline CDR1 and CDR2 sequences are MGHRA and YSYEKL. In DNA form, the CDR3 reads TGCGCCAGCAGCCAATCGGGACAGGGGTACAGCGGGGAGCTGTTTTTT. It is translated as CASSQSGQGYSGELFF.

This clone was seen only a few times. The chain has TRBV19 and TRBJ1-1; no reliable D call. The germline V gene has CDR1 LNHDA and CDR2 SQIVND (reference sequence). The CDR3 runs 13 residues. V gave up 8 bases and J gave up 0 bases, with 10 bases separating them. DNA for the CDR3: TGTGCCAGTTTCCGGGAGGTGAACACTGAAGCTTTCTTT. Its protein is CASFREVNTEAFF.

This clone occurred once. This rearrangement joins TRBV9 to TRBJ2-1; TRBD2 aligns across 11 bases. Germline V gives CDR1 SGDLS, CDR2 YYNGEE. The J segment lost 4 bases and the V segment lost 4 bases, leaving 7 bases of the junction unmatched. The CDR3 runs to 16 residues. CDR3 coding DNA: TGTGCCAGCAGCCGCCGACTAGCGGGACAATACAATGAGCAGTTCTTC. Residues: CASSRRLAGQYNEQFF. Filled out from reference TRBV9 and TRBJ2-1, the complete variable domain reads DSGVTQTPKHLITATGQRVTLRCSPRSGDLSVYWYQQSLDQGLQFLIQYYNGEERAKGNILERFSAQQFPDLHSELNLSSLELGDSALYFCASSRRLAGQYNEQFFGPGTRLTVL.

V is TRBV30 and J is TRBJ1-6; no reliable D call. The CDR3 has 17 amino acids. V was trimmed by 2 bases and J by 7 bases, leaving 21 bases between them. In germline, CDR1 is GTSNPN, CDR2 SVGIG (reference sequence). Here the CDR3 DNA reads TGTGCCTGGAGTTCAATTTCCGGGATCGGGCCCAATTCACCCCTCCACTTT. It yields the protein CAWSSISGIGPNSPLHF. The full variable domain, with the rest looked up from reference TRBV30 and TRBJ1-6, is SQTIHQWPATLVQPVGSPLSLECTVEGTSNPNLYWYRQAAGRGLQLLFYSVGIGQISSEVPQNLSASRPQDRQFILSSKKLLLSDSGFYLCAWSSISGIGPNSPLHFGNGTRLTVT.

This chain connects TRBV29-1 to TRBJ2-1; TRBD1 matches 10 bases. V was pared by 4 bases and J by 2 bases, with 5 bases of the junction left unmatched. The CDR3 length is 15 residues. Germline assignment: CDR1 SQVTM and CDR2 ANQGSEA. CDR3: CSVALTGGTYNEQFF. CDR3 nucleotide sequence: TGCAGCGTTGCCCTGACAGGGGGCACCTACAATGAGCAGTTCTTC.

The rearrangement links TRBV27 to TRBJ2-4; 10 bases are a match to TRBD2. CDR3 length: 17 residues. Losses at the gene ends were 5 bases for V and 8 bases for J; bases not matched to a gene: 15. The germline V gene has CDR1 MNHEY and CDR2 SMNVEV (reference sequence). The CDR3 region has the DNA TGTGCCAGCAGTACCCCGGGGCTAGCGGGAGTCCGGGACATTCAGTACTTC. This translates into CASSTPGLAGVRDIQYF.

The chain has TRBV9 and TRBJ2-7; the match to TRBD2 covers 11 bases. Trimming removed 4 bases from V and 2 bases from J; junction bases left unmatched: 5. The CDR3 is made up of 15 amino acids. Germline V lookup: CDR1 SGDLS, CDR2 YYNGEE. This chain's CDR3 is CASSPVLAGAYEQYF. The CDR3 region has the DNA TGTGCCAGCAGCCCCGTACTAGCGGGGGCCTACGAGCAGTACTTC.

The V gene is TRBV7-8, the J gene TRBJ1-5; D possibly corresponds to TRBD1 (5 bases). From germline, CDR1 is SGHVS and CDR2 FQNEAQ. Trimming took 5 bases from V and 0 from J, leaving 11 bases between them. CDR3 length equals 15 residues. CDR3 sequence (DNA): TGTGCCAGCAGCCCCAGGGTGGGTAGCAATCAGCCCCAGCATTTT. It specifies CASSPRVGSNQPQHF.

The gene calls are TRBV5-1 and TRBJ2-5, with D tentatively TRBD1 (6 bases). This CDR3 region has 15 residues. Germline V gives CDR1 SGHRS, CDR2 YFSETQ. V lost 5 bases and J 2 bases, leaving 16 bases between the germline ends. CDR3 sequence: CASRGDGTNQETQYF. The CDR3 nucleotides read TGCGCCAGCAGGGGTGACGGGACAAATCAAGAGACCCAGTACTTC. Using reference TRBV5-1 and TRBJ2-5 for the parts outside the CDR3, the full variable domain is KAGVTQTPRYLIKTRGQQVTLSCSPISGHRSVSWYQQTPGQGLQFLFEYFSETQRNKGNFPGRFSGRQFSNSRSEMNVSTLELGDSALYLCASRGDGTNQETQYFGPGTRLLVL.

The rearrangement uses TRBV6-1 and TRBJ2-1, with D possibly being TRBD2 (6 bases). The CDR3 consists of 14 residues. The germline V gene has CDR1 MNHNS and CDR2 SASEGT. The V end was cut by 1 base, the J end by 7 bases, with 11 bases between. DNA of the CDR3: TGTGCCAGCAGTGAAGACGGGAGTTGGAATGAGCAGTTCTTC. Translating it yields CASSEDGSWNEQFF.

CDR3 DNA sequence: TGTGCCAGCAGCCAACAGGGGACTGGAAACACCATATATTTT. Encoded protein: CASSQQGTGNTIYF. This chain connects TRBV7-2 to TRBJ1-3, with TRBD1 matching over 7 bases. CDR1 SGHTA and CDR2 FQGNSA come from the germline V gene. The CDR3 totals 14 residues. J lost 2 bases, V lost 5 bases, and 3 bases had no gene match.

V and J are TRBV6-5 and TRBJ2-5; unclear D gene. Germline values: CDR1 MNHEY, CDR2 SVGAGI. Trimming removed 6 bases at V and 3 bases at J, with 11 bases between. The CDR3 has 13 residues. The CDR3 nucleotides read TGTGCCAGCAGCGCCCCCCCGGAAGAGACCCAGTACTTC. Residues: CASSAPPEETQYF.

The gene calls are TRBV24-1 and TRBJ1-5; 12 nucleotides agree with TRBD1. The J segment lost 7 bases and the V segment lost 2 bases, leaving 2 bases of the junction unmatched. The CDR3 extends over 15 amino acids. Per germline, CDR1 KGHDR and CDR2 SFDVKD. CDR3 nucleotide sequence: TGTGCCACCAGTGATTCCGGGACAGGGGGCCAGCCCCAGCATTTT. Amino acid sequence: CATSDSGTGGQPQHF.

The CDR3 sequence is CAISDTLGGRSYNEQFF. CDR3 nucleotides: TGTGCCATCAGTGATACCCTTGGCGGGAGATCCTACAATGAGCAGTTCTTC. The V gene is TRBV10-3, the J gene TRBJ2-1, with 7 bases fitting TRBD2. Germline loops: CDR1 ENHRY, CDR2 SYGVKD. The CDR3 runs to 17 residues. J gave up 1 base and V 3 bases, and 9 bases lay outside the gene matches.

In nucleotides, the CDR3 is TGTGCCAGCAGTTCCCTCTTTCCCTCGACAGGTCTGGTCAATCAGCCCCAGCATTTT. The encoded protein is CASSSLFPSTGLVNQPQHF. V gene TRBV28 combines with J gene TRBJ1-5; D possibly corresponds to TRBD1 (6 bases). CDR1 MDHEN and CDR2 SYDVKM come from the germline V gene. V gave up 4 bases and J gave up 3 bases, with 25 bases separating them. This CDR3 is built from 19 residues. The full variable domain, its missing parts supplied by reference TRBV28 and TRBJ1-5, is DVKVTQSSRYLVKRTGEKVFLECVQDMDHENMFWYRQDPGLGLRLIYFSYDVKMKEKGDIPEGYSVSREKKERFSLILESASTNQTSMYLCASSSLFPSTGLVNQPQHFGDGTRLSIL.

This clone turned up a few times. The genes are TRBV28 and TRBJ2-1, with a weak D call TRBD2 (5 bases). The V end was cut by 3 bases, the J end by 3 bases, with 15 bases between. The V gene's germline CDR1 is MDHEN and CDR2 SYDVKM. CDR3 size: 16 residues. CDR3 coding DNA: TGTGCCAGCAGTTTTCTGGCCCGAACTAGCTACAATGAGCAGTTCTTC. Translated: CASSFLARTSYNEQFF.

The rearrangement uses TRBV28 and TRBJ1-2; 8 nucleotides align to TRBD1. Germline assignment: CDR1 MDHEN and CDR2 SYDVKM. The CDR3 is 14 amino acids. The junction had 10 bases not matched to a gene; V was cut back by 5 bases and J by 8 bases. The chain's CDR3 is CASSPPAGGLGYTF. The CDR3 nucleotides read TGTGCCAGCAGTCCACCTGCAGGGGGCTTAGGCTACACCTTC.